The present TCR beta chain was sequenced within a study of shared clonotypes between healthy human individuals. Study-wide points: Sampling covered blood only; tissue repertoires likely differ.

Comments on this clone: The antigen is unknown.

The germline V gene has CDR1 KGHSH and CDR2 LQKENI. The CDR3 is 15 amino acids. Trimming removed 3 bases at V and 9 bases at J, with 15 bases between. Profiled with immunoSEQ multiplex PCR; TCRdb holds only in-frame clones, not every one. This table has around 2.1 million clones, approximately 95% appearing once. The chain is built from TRBV18 and TRBJ1-6, with D perhaps TRBD1 (5 bases). This receptor was obtained from a man younger than 35 in good health. Sample: naive CD4+ T cells sorted from blood. Subset specified: CD45RA+ positively selected. CDR3 region: CASSPNGGEGSPLHF. The DNA of the CDR3 is TGTGCCAGCTCACCTAATGGGGGGGAAGGTTCACCCCTCCACTTT.